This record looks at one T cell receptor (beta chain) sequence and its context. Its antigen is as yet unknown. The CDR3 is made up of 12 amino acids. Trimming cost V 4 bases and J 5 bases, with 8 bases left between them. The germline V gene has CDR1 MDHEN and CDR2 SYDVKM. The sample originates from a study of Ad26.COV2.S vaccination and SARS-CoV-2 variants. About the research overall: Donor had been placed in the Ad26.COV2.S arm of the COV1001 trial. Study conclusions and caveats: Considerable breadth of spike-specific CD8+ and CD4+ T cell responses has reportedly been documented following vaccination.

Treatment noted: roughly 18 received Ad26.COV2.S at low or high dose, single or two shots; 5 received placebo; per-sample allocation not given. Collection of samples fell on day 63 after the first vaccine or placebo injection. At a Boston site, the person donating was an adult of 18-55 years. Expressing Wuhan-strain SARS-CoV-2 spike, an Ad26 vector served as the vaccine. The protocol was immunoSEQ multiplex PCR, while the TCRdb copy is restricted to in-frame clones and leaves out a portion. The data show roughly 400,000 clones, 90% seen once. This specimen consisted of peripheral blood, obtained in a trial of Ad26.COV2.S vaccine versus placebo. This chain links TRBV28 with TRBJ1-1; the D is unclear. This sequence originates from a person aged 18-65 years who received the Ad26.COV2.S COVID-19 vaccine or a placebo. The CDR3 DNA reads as TGTGCCAGCAGTTACGGGTGGACTGAAGCTTTCTTT. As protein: CASSYGWTEAFF.